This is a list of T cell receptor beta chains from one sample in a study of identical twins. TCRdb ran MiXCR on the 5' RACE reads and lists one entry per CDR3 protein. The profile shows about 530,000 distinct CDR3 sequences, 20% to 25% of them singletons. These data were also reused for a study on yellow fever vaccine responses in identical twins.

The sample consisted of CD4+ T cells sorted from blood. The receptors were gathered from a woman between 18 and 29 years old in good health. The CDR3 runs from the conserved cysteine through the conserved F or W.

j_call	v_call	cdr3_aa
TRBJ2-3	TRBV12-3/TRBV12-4	CASSGTSGNTDTQYF
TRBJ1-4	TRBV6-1	CASIIGGRVNEKLFF
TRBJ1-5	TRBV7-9	CASSGPQGGINQPQHF
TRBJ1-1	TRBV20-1	CSERTGVSGAFF
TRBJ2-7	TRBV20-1	CSASRDRGSYEQYF
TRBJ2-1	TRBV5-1	CASSLGSGSQYNEQFF
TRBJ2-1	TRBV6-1	CASSELEGDEQFF
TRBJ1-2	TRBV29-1	CSAKGTASNYGYTF
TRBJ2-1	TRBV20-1	CSARDTRAGDSYNEQFF
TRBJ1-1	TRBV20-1	CSARFTEENTEAFF
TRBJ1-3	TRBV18	CASSVDRAGNTIYF
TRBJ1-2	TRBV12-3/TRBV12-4	CASSRDGYGYTF
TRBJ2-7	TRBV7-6	CASSPRLYSYEQYF
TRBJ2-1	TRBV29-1	CSGIGLAGGLDEQFF
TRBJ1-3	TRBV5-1	CASSLVGAGSGNTIYF
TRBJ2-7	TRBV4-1	CASSPGGLAYEQYF
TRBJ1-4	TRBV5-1	CASSPGDRVDEKLFF
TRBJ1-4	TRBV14	CASSQAQGAQEKLFF
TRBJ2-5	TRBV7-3	CASIGDGETQYF